The 7 T cell receptor beta chains below were found in one sample sequenced in a study of blood T cell repertoires in COVID-19. The assay was immunoSEQ multiplex PCR, and TCRdb's table has in-frame clones only and misses some. The table lists approximately 480,000 clones, approximately 89% of them singletons. Material: peripheral blood. Source of these receptors: a man between 18 and 29 years old with COVID-19, enrolled during active disease.

The V gene is TRBV27, the J gene TRBJ2-5, with 10 bases identical to TRBD2. This CDR3 region has 15 residues. V shed 6 bases, J shed 5 bases, and the junction held 9 bases outside the gene matches. Germline V gene data show CDR1 as MNHEY and CDR2 as SMNVEV (reference sequence). The CDR3 sequence is CASSMSGRASETQYF. In nucleotides, the CDR3 is TGTGCCAGCAGCATGAGCGGGAGGGCCTCGGAGACCCAGTACTTC.

This clone has just a few counts. The V and J genes are TRBV5-1 and TRBJ2-5; 7 positions agree with TRBD2. The germline CDR1 and CDR2 sequences are SGHRS and YFSETQ. After removal of 5 bases from V and 4 bases from J, the junction contained 8 bases not matched to a gene. This CDR3 is 14 amino acids long. The CDR3 sequence is CASSRGREGETQYF. The CDR3 DNA reads TGCGCCAGCAGTAGAGGGAGGGAGGGAGAGACCCAGTACTTC.

The CDR3, as DNA: TGTGCCAGCAGCCTAAAGCGGGAGAAGAATGAGCAGTTCTTC. Its translation is CASSLKREKNEQFF. The chain recombines TRBV27 with TRBJ2-1; 8 nucleotides align to TRBD2. The CDR3 is 14 amino acids. Germline V CDR1 and CDR2: MNHEY, SMNVEV (reference sequence). Unmatched junction bases numbered 8, after V lost 6 bases and J lost 7 bases.

V usage is TRBV6-5 and J usage is TRBJ2-7; the D gene is possibly TRBD1 (6 bases). The germline V and J ends were trimmed by 6 bases and 1 base, with 13 bases remaining between them. The germline gives CDR1 MNHEY, CDR2 SVGAGI. The CDR3 has 14 residues. The CDR3 sequence is CASSANRASYEQYF. In DNA, the CDR3 is TGTGCCAGCAGCGCTAACAGGGCTTCCTACGAGCAGTACTTC.

The chain employs TRBV21-1 and TRBJ2-2; TRBD2 is the table's D call and was not checked against the DNA. TRBV21-1 is designated a pseudogene. This CDR3 is 17 amino acids long. This CDR3 is CASSKADSGEGTGELFF. The CDR3 DNA follows: TGTGCCAGCAGCAAAGCGGATAGCGGGGAGGGCACCGGGGAGCTGTTTTTT.

This clone has just one count. V and J are TRBV24-1 and TRBJ2-2; tentatively, D is TRBD1 (5 bases). CDR1 is KGHDR, CDR2 SFDVKD, per germline. Trimming left V 3 bases short and J 4 bases short, with 14 bases between. CDR3 size: 16 residues. The DNA of the CDR3 is TGTGCCACCAGTGATCCGCAAAGGGGCATCACCGGGGAGCTGTTTTTT. Translating gives CATSDPQRGITGELFF.

The J gene is TRBJ1-5, the V gene TRBV30, with D possibly being TRBD1 (5 bases). V was clipped by 0 bases and J by 4 bases, with 13 bases between them. CDR1 and CDR2 from the germline V gene are GTSNPN and SVGIG (reference sequence). CDR3 length: 15 amino acids. The CDR3 loop is CAWSVLGGGNQPQHF. CDR3 nucleotide sequence: TGTGCCTGGAGTGTACTTGGGGGAGGAAATCAGCCCCAGCATTTT. Full variable domain (missing parts from reference TRBV30 and TRBJ1-5): SQTIHQWPATLVQPVGSPLSLECTVEGTSNPNLYWYRQAAGRGLQLLFYSVGIGQISSEVPQNLSASRPQDRQFILSSKKLLLSDSGFYLCAWSVLGGGNQPQHFGDGTRLSIL.